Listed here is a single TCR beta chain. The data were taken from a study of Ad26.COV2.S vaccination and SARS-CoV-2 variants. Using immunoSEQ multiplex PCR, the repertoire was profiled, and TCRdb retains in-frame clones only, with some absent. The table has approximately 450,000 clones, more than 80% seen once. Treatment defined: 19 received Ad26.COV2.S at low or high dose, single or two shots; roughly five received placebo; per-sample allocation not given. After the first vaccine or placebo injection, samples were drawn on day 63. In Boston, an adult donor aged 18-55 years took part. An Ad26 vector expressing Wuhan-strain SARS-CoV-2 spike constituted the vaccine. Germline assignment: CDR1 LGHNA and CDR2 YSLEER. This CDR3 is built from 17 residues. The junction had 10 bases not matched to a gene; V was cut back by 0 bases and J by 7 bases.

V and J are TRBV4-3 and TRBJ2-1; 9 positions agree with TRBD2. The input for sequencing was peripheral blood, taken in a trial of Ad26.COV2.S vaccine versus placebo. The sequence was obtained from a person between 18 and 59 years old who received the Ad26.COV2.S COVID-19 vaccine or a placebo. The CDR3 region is CASSQDATSGLGNEQFF. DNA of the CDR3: TGCGCCAGCAGCCAAGATGCAACTAGCGGGTTAGGAAATGAGCAGTTCTTC.